This T cell receptor beta chain was observed in a study of blood T cells in healthy people across ages. Germline loops: CDR1 SGHTA, CDR2 FQGTGA. This CDR3 region has 13 residues. The V and J ends lost 2 bases and 10 bases, in that order; junction bases with no gene match: 5. Each sample had at least 6.5 million PBMCs isolated. Overall study findings and caveats: Correlation between TCR beta diversity and naive T cell percentage was strong. Whereas aged donors had fewer naive CD4+ cells, long-lived donors had more of them and higher diversity.

Together with a sample-barcoded 5' primer, a J-beta primer mix was included in a second PCR lasting about 7 to 12 cycles. The template-switch adaptor was a 5' adaptor with 12 random nucleotides. It tagged each cDNA molecule. TCRdb reanalysed the 5' RACE reads using MiXCR and keeps one entry per CDR3 protein. This table holds over 600,000 distinct CDR3 sequences, 35% to 60% found once. To note about this clonotype: Its antigen is still unknown.

The gene calls are TRBV7-3 and TRBJ2-1; TRBD2 aligns across 7 bases. Sequenced input: blood. The receptor's source is a man of 80 years or more in good health. CDR3 DNA: TGTGCCAGCAGCTTACGGGAGGACGGGGAGCAGTTCTTC. This gives the protein CASSLREDGEQFF.